One sample yielded the 25 T cell receptor beta chains listed below, sequenced in a study of blood T cell repertoires in COVID-19 (TCRdb year 2020). The library was prepared using the immunoSEQ multiplex PCR assay. TCRdb re-hosts the immuneACCESS table, in-frame sequences only. Its copies lack some clones; in the studies checked, an unresolved V gene accounts for under half of them, and the cause for the rest is not known. Recorded for this sample are about 170,000 clones; around 82% of them occurred a single time. Jointly, the top ten make up about 14% of the sample. The sequenced sample consisted of peripheral blood. Source of these receptors: a man aged 18 to 29 with active or convalescent COVID-19.

The rearrangement links TRBV11-3 to TRBJ1-1, with TRBD1 matching over 7 bases. Germline lookup yields CDR1 SGHNT and CDR2 YENEEA. The CDR3 totals 16 residues. The J segment lost 5 bases and the V segment lost 1 base, leaving 10 bases of the junction unmatched. The CDR3 region is CASSLGGGNRGTEAFF. CDR3 nucleotide sequence: TGTGCCAGCAGCTTAGGAGGAGGAAACAGGGGAACTGAAGCTTTCTTT. The full variable domain, its missing parts supplied by reference TRBV11-3 and TRBJ1-1, is EAGVVQSPRYKIIEKKQPVAFWCNPISGHNTLYWYLQNLGQGPELLIRYENEEAVDDSQLPKDRFSAERLKGVDSTLKIQPAELGDSAVYLCASSLGGGNRGTEAFFGQGTRLTVV.

V and J are TRBV4-1 and TRBJ2-5; no clear D. Per the germline V gene, CDR1 is MGHRA and CDR2 is YSYEKL. Trimming removed 3 bases at V and 2 bases at J, with 10 bases between. The CDR3 has 14 amino acids. This chain's CDR3 is CASSQASRQETQYF. CDR3 bases: TGCGCCAGCAGCCAGGCTAGTCGGCAAGAGACCCAGTACTTC.

Comment on this clone: Other DNA sequences in this specimen translate into the identical CDR3. The chain recombines TRBV18 with TRBJ1-3; D is unclear. Germline assignment: CDR1 KGHSH and CDR2 LQKENI. CDR3 length equals 14 residues. Between the trimmed V and J ends, which lost 3 bases and 1 base, there was a span of 7 bases. CDR3 in DNA: TGTGCCAGCTCACCTCAGGAATCTGGAAACACCATATATTTT. Its translation: CASSPQESGNTIYF.

V usage is TRBV27 and J usage is TRBJ2-2; perhaps TRBD1 as D (6 bases). V lost 7 bases, J lost 5 bases, and 17 bases lay in between. This CDR3 is 15 amino acids long. The germline CDR1 and CDR2 sequences are MNHEY and SMNVEV (reference sequence). This CDR3 is CASTESRGRTGELFF. The CDR3 DNA follows: TGTGCCAGCACCGAAAGCAGGGGTAGGACCGGGGAGCTGTTTTTT.

The V gene is TRBV27, the J gene TRBJ2-6, with D unclear. Between the trimmed V and J ends, which lost 2 bases and 4 bases, there was a span of 9 bases. From germline, CDR1 is MNHEY and CDR2 SMNVEV (reference sequence). The CDR3 sequence is 15 residues long. CDR3 bases: TGTGCCAGCAGTTTAGCACCCCTAGGGGCCAACGTCCTGACTTTC. It translates to CASSLAPLGANVLTF.

The CDR3 DNA follows: TGTGCCAGCAGTGTCGAACAGGGGTCTACTAGCACAGATACGCAGTATTTT. Its protein is CASSVEQGSTSTDTQYF. V usage is TRBV6-4 and J usage is TRBJ2-3; 7 bases align to TRBD1. CDR3 length equals 17 residues. Germline CDR1 MRHNA, CDR2 SNTAGT. The junction had 10 bases not matched to a gene; V was cut back by 4 bases and J by 0 bases.

With regard to this clone: The germline gene is not matched at one end of the junction; a read error may be the cause. This sequence joins TRBV11-3 and TRBJ2-2, with 7 bases aligning to TRBD2. Per the germline V gene, CDR1 is SGHNT and CDR2 is YENEEA. This CDR3 spans 16 amino acids. The CDR3 is CATSPGGRVDTGELFF. The CDR3 DNA sequence: TGTGCCACCAGCCCCGGCGGGAGAGTAGACACCGGGGAGCTGTTTTTT.

The CDR3 region is CASSLAGGRADTQYF. In nucleotides, the CDR3 is TGTGCCAGCAGCTTGGCAGGGGGCAGGGCAGATACGCAGTATTTT. The chain combines TRBV5-4 with TRBJ2-3, with 8 bases aligning to TRBD1. The CDR3 is 15 amino acids. V lost 0 bases to trimming and J lost 4 bases; unmatched junction nucleotides: 4. The germline V gene encodes CDR1 SGHNT and CDR2 YYREEE (reference sequence).

This chain links TRBV19 with TRBJ1-2, with D perhaps matching TRBD1 (5 bases). V was trimmed by 6 bases and J by 4 bases, leaving 18 bases between them. This CDR3 region has 15 residues. CDR1 and CDR2 (germline): LNHDA, SQIVND (reference sequence). CDR3 residues: CASSLAGIGSYGYTF. CDR3 sequence (DNA): TGTGCCAGTAGCTTGGCAGGGATTGGAAGCTATGGCTACACCTTC.

The V and J genes are TRBV4-2 and TRBJ2-7; unclear D gene. The germline V gene has CDR1 LGHNA and CDR2 YNFKEQ. Trimming pared 1 base from V and 2 bases from J, leaving 15 bases between. There are 16 residues in the CDR3. The CDR3 DNA sequence: TGTGCCAGCAGCCAAGGACTTCGCTCGCTTACCTACGAGCAGTACTTC. It codes for CASSQGLRSLTYEQYF.

The J gene is TRBJ2-7, the V gene TRBV5-1; TRBD2 agrees at 8 bases. In germline, CDR1 is SGHRS, CDR2 YFSETQ. The CDR3 contains 14 residues. Trimming cost V 0 bases and J 7 bases; bases outside gene matches: 6. The CDR3 DNA reads as TGCGCCAGCAGCTTGGTGTCCGGGAGGGGGGAGCAGTACTTC. It yields the protein CASSLVSGRGEQYF.

This chain connects TRBV12-3 or TRBV12-4 to TRBJ2-1, with 7 bases lining up with TRBD2. Unmatched junction bases numbered 7, after V lost 5 bases and J lost 9 bases. This CDR3 spans 13 amino acids. CDR3 sequence (DNA): TGTGCCAGCAGTCGGGCCGGGGGGAGTGAGCAGTTCTTC. It encodes CASSRAGGSEQFF.

The chain has TRBV10-3 and TRBJ2-3, with TRBD2 matching over 8 bases. V lost 10 bases, J lost 3 bases, and 12 bases stayed unmatched. Germline V gives CDR1 ENHRY, CDR2 SYGVKD. This CDR3 spans 15 amino acids. CDR3 in amino acids: CASSRTSGETDTQYF. The CDR3 nucleotides read TGTGCCAGCTCCCGAACTAGCGGAGAAACAGATACGCAGTATTTT.

This clone has just a few counts. The V call is TRBV5-8, the J call TRBJ1-5; D gene uncertain. CDR3 length equals 11 residues. Germline-derived CDR1 and CDR2 are SGHTS and YDEGEE. Between the trimmed V and J ends, which lost 0 bases and 11 bases, there was a span of 6 bases. This CDR3 reads CASSLVTAQHF. The CDR3 DNA reads TGTGCCAGCAGCTTGGTCACAGCCCAGCATTTT.

This clone was recorded once. This rearrangement joins TRBV9 to TRBJ2-1; 7 nucleotides align to TRBD2. CDR1 is SGDLS, CDR2 YYNGEE, per germline. The CDR3 has 15 residues. The V segment lost 6 bases and the J segment 4 bases; nucleotides outside the gene matches: 10. The CDR3 DNA follows: TGTGCCAGCACACCGGCGGGGGAGTCGTACAATGAGCAGTTCTTC. Amino acid sequence: CASTPAGESYNEQFF.

The rearrangement links TRBV5-6 to TRBJ2-7, with TRBD1 matching 8 bases. Germline values: CDR1 SGHDT, CDR2 YYEEEE. CDR3 size: 16 residues. Germline trimming cut 2 bases from V and 0 bases from J; bases unmatched to any gene: 7. CDR3 region: CASSFLTGTGSYEQYF. In DNA, the CDR3 is TGTGCCAGCAGCTTCTTAACCGGGACAGGCTCCTACGAGCAGTACTTC.

The gene calls are TRBV14 and TRBJ1-6; tentative D call: TRBD1 (5 bases). The length of the CDR3 is 14 residues. Germline V gene sequence: CDR1 SGHDN, CDR2 FVKESK. V was clipped by 0 bases and J by 10 bases, with 10 bases between them. CDR3 DNA sequence: TGTGCCAGCAGCCAAGAAAGGGGCGGCTCACCCCTCCACTTT. This translates into CASSQERGGSPLHF.

Worth noting for this clone: The same CDR3 also results from other DNA sequences found in this sample. The chain is built from TRBV19 and TRBJ1-5, with 7 bases lining up with TRBD1. From germline, CDR1 is LNHDA and CDR2 SQIVND (reference sequence). CDR3 length equals 15 residues. The V and J ends lost 2 bases and 1 base, in that order; junction bases with no gene match: 2. CDR3 sequence (DNA): TGTGCCAGTAGTATACTGACAGGGAGCAATCAGCCCCAGCATTTT. Translation gives CASSILTGSNQPQHF.

V usage is TRBV6-4 and J usage is TRBJ2-7; a weak D match, TRBD2 (6 bases). Trimming removed 4 bases at V and 6 bases at J, with 22 bases between. The CDR3 is 16 residues long. Germline lookup yields CDR1 MRHNA and CDR2 SNTAGT. CDR3: CASSAGERVNFCEQYF. The CDR3 coding sequence is TGTGCCAGCAGTGCGGGGGAGAGGGTTAATTTTTGCGAGCAGTACTTC.

Points on this clone: Distinct nucleotide sequences in the sample also encode this CDR3. The chain combines TRBV11-2 with TRBJ2-7; TRBD1 agrees at 7 bases. J was trimmed by 4 bases and V by 0 bases; bases with no gene match: 6. The CDR3 is made up of 15 amino acids. From germline, CDR1 is SGHAT and CDR2 FQNNGV. The CDR3 DNA is TGTGCCAGCAGCTTAGAGGGCAGGGGGTCTTACGAGCAGTACTTC. Encoded protein: CASSLEGRGSYEQYF.

A single count supports this clone. The J gene is TRBJ2-1, the V gene TRBV19, with TRBD1 identical over 7 bases. This CDR3 region has 13 residues. V was clipped by 5 bases and J by 6 bases; unmatched bases: 4. CDR1 LNHDA and CDR2 SQIVND come from the germline V gene (reference sequence). This CDR3 is CASSEGGPNEQFF. The CDR3, as DNA: TGTGCCAGTAGTGAAGGGGGCCCCAATGAGCAGTTCTTC. Using reference TRBV19 and TRBJ2-1 for the parts outside the CDR3, the full variable domain is DGGITQSPKYLFRKEGQNVTLSCEQNLNHDAMYWYRQDPGQGLRLIYYSQIVNDFQKGDIAEGYSVSREKKESFPLTVTSAQKNPTAFYLCASSEGGPNEQFFGPGTRLTVL.

CDR3 coding DNA: TGTGCCAGCAGCCTGACGGGGATGAGCTACACCTTC. Translated: CASSLTGMSYTF. V gene TRBV5-6 combines with J gene TRBJ1-2; D gene unclear. Trimming removed 4 bases from V and 9 bases from J, with 13 bases in between. The CDR3 is 12 residues long. Germline-derived CDR1 and CDR2 are SGHDT and YYEEEE.

The chain is built from TRBV16 and TRBJ1-2, with TRBD1 matching over 9 bases. CDR1 and CDR2 (germline): KGHSY, FQNENV. Trimming removed 4 bases from V and 6 bases from J; junction bases left unmatched: 3. The CDR3 covers 13 residues. The CDR3 spells CASSPDRGNGYTF. The CDR3 DNA sequence: TGTGCCAGCAGCCCGGACAGGGGAAATGGCTACACCTTC.

The rearrangement links TRBV3-1 (or the pseudogene TRBV3-2) to TRBJ1-5; no clear D. Trimming stripped 3 bases from V and 8 bases from J, with 11 bases between. This CDR3 region has 13 residues. CDR1 and CDR2 (germline): LGHDT, YNNKEL (reference sequence). This chain's CDR3 is CASSHTIAEPQHF. The CDR3 DNA reads TGTGCCAGCAGCCATACCATTGCGGAGCCCCAGCATTTT.

The chain joins TRBV19 to TRBJ2-1; the match to TRBD1 covers 7 bases. The CDR3 runs to 14 residues. V lost 4 bases to trimming and J lost 2 bases; unmatched junction nucleotides: 2. Germline V gene sequence: CDR1 LNHDA, CDR2 SQIVND (reference sequence). As DNA, the CDR3 is TGTGCCAGTAGTACGACAGGGCCCTACAATGAGCAGTTCTTC. It encodes CASSTTGPYNEQFF.